The clone carrying this T cell receptor (beta chain) was seen a single time. Its antigen is currently unknown. CDR3 size: 14 residues. The V gene lost 5 bases and the J gene lost 3 bases, with 10 bases spanning the gap. Germline assignment: CDR1 SEHNR and CDR2 FQNEAQ (reference sequence). These data belong to a study of T cell responses to AZD1222 COVID-19 vaccine. Study findings and constraints: Repertoire samples came only from after the peak T cell response. The donor group comprised mostly white British people and more females; the analysis possibly underestimated clonal diversity.

Clones were read by immunoSEQ multiplex PCR, and TCRdb kept only the in-frame ones, dropping some. This table holds some 96,000 clones, 70% to 90% found once. The rearrangement joins TRBV7-9 to TRBJ1-4, with D possibly being TRBD1 (5 bases). The receptor was isolated from an adult in good health. Sequences were derived from peripheral blood, sampled on day 0 of AZD1222 vaccination. As DNA, the CDR3 is TGTGCCAGCAGCCCAGACAGCTCTAATGAAAAACTGTTTTTT. Translating it yields CASSPDSSNEKLFF.